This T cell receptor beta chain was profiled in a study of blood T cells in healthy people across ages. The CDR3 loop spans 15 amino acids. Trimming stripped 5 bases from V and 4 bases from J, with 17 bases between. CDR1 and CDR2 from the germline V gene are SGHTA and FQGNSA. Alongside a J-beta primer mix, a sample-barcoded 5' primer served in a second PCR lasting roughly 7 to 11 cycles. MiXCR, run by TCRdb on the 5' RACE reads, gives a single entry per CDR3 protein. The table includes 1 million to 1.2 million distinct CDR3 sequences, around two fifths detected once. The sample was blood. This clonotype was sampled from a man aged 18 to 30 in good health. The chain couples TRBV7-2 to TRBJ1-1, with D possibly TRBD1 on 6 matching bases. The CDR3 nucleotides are TGTGCCAGCAGCGCCCTGGGGGGGCTCAGCACTGAAGCTTTCTTT. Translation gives CASSALGGLSTEAFF.